This entry is about one T cell receptor beta chain. This sample is drawn from a study of blood T cell repertoires in COVID-19. V was pared by 2 bases and J by 2 bases, with 12 bases between. The CDR3 is made up of 15 amino acids. Germline V gene sequence: CDR1 MNHNS, CDR2 SASEGT. The protocol was immunoSEQ multiplex PCR, while the TCRdb copy is restricted to in-frame clones and leaves out a portion. The sample consists of hundreds of thousands of clones, around 87% of them appearing once. The sequenced sample was PBMCs or T cells enriched from blood (not recorded which). This chain links TRBV6-1 with TRBJ2-5; D not certain. The sequence was collected from a woman aged 45 to 65 who had recovered from COVID-19. The CDR3 spells CASSELAATQETQYF. The CDR3 region has the DNA TGTGCCAGCAGTGAACTGGCGGCAACACAAGAGACCCAGTACTTC.